This T cell receptor beta chain came from a study of shared clonotypes between healthy human individuals. Remarks on this clone: In the same sample, other DNA sequences code for this CDR3.

CDR3 size: 14 residues. Germline values: CDR1 SEHNR, CDR2 FQNEAQ (reference sequence). V lost 1 base and J 4 bases, leaving 11 bases between the germline ends. Naive CD8 isolation took CD45RO-negative cells positively selected for CCR7 and excluded terminally differentiated effector memory CD45RA+ cells. Sequenced by immunoSEQ multiplex PCR; TCRdb stores in-frame clones only, minus some. Of millions of clones listed, 85% to 95% are singletons. The sequenced material came from naive CD8+ T cells sorted from blood. The origin of this receptor is a man aged 18 to 35 in good health. The rearrangement joins TRBV7-9 to TRBJ2-7; D ambiguous. CDR3 bases: TGTGCCAGCAGCTTAGTGGCCAGTTCATACGAGCAGTACTTC. Translating gives CASSLVASSYEQYF.